This entry is about one T cell receptor (beta chain). Its specificity is not known. The data were taken from a study of graft-versus-host responses after intestinal transplantation. As for the study in general: All recipients were transplanted with multivisceral, liver-intestinal, or isolated intestinal grafts.

The assay was immunoSEQ multiplex PCR, and TCRdb's table has in-frame clones only and misses some. The table has more than 50,000 clones, 90% to 95% seen once. Germline V gene data show CDR1 as ENHRY and CDR2 as SYGVKD. Trimming removed 4 bases from V and 10 bases from J; junction bases left unmatched: 9. The CDR3 runs 14 residues. Points from the study as a whole: Detected in recipient marrow were GvH clones, some of which were first observed in ileum or blood. Early post-transplant declines in HvG were associated with peak levels of circulating GvH clones.

The input for sequencing was PBMCs, taken around 120 days after intestinal transplantation. This TCR derives from a human patient who received an intestinal transplant, so some T cells may come from the graft donor. This chain connects TRBV10-3 to TRBJ2-1; TRBD2 matches at 8 bases. The CDR3 DNA follows: TGTGCCATCAGTGGGTCGAACGGCGGGGGGGAGCAGTTCTTC. Its translation is CAISGSNGGGEQFF.